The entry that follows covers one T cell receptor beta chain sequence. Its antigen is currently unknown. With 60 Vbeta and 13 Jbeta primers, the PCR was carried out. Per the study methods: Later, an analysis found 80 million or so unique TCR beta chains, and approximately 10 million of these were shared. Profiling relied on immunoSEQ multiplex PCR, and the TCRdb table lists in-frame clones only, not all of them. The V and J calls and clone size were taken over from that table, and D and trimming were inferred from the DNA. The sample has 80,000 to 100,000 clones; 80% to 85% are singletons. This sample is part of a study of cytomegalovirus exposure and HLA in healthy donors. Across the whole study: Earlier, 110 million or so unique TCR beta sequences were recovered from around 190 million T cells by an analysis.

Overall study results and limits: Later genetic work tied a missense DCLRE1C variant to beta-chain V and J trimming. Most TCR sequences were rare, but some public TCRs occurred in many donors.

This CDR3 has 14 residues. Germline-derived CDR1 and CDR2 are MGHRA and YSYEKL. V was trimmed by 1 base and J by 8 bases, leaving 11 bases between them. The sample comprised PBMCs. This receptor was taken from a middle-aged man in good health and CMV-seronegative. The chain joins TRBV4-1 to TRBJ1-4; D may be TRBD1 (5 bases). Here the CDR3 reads CASSQGTGREKLFF. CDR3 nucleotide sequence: TGCGCCAGCAGCCAAGGTACAGGACGAGAAAAACTGTTTTTT.